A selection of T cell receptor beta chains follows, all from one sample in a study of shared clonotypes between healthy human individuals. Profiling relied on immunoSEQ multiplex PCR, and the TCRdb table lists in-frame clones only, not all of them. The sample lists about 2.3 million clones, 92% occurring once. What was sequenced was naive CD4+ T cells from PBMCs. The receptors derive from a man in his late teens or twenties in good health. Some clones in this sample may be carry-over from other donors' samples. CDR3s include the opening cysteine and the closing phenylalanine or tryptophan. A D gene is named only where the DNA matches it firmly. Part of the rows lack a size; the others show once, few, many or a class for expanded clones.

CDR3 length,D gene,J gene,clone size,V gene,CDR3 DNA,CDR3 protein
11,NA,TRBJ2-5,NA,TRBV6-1,TGTGCCAGCGGCGTCCAAGAGACCCAGTACTTC,CASGVQETQYF
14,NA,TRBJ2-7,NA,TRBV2,TGTGCCAGCAAAAGGGACATGAGCTCCTACGAGCAGTACTTC,CASKRDMSSYEQYF
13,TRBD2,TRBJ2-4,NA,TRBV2,TGTGCCTTCAGAGCGGGGTCGGAAAACATTCAGTACTTC,CAFRAGSENIQYF
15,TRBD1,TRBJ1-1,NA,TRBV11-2,TGTGCCAGCAGCTCTAGGACAGGAGAGAACACTGAAGCTTTCTTT,CASSSRTGENTEAFF
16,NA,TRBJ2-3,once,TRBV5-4,TGTGCCAGCAGCCTGTTGCTGGCGGGCGGCACAGATACGCAGTATTTT,CASSLLLAGGTDTQYF
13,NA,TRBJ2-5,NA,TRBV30,TGTGCCTGGACCCACCCGGGCCTGGAAACCCAGTACTTC,CAWTHPGLETQYF
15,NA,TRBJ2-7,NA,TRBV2,TGTGCCAGCAGTGAAGTCCCCGGGACTGCCTACGGGCAGTACTTC,CASSEVPGTAYGQYF
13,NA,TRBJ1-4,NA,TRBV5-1,TGCGCCAGCAGCTTGTCAACTAATGAAAAACTGTTTTTT,CASSLSTNEKLFF
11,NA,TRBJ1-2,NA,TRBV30,TGTGCCTGGAGTCCTACATATGGCTACACCTTC,CAWSPTYGYTF
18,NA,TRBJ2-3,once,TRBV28,TGTGCCAGCAGTTCCAAGGCCTCCTGGGGGCGCGAAACAGATACGCAGTATTTT,CASSSKASWGRETDTQYF
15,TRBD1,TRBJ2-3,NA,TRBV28,TGTGCCACCTATAGCGGGACAGGGGGGGCAGATACGCAGTATTTT,CATYSGTGGADTQYF
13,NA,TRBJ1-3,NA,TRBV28,TGTGCCAGCACCAGCATCTCTGGAAACACCATATATTTT,CASTSISGNTIYF
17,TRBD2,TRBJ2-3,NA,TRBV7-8,TGTGCCAGCAGCCGTGAAGGGACTAGCGGTCCGGGGTGGGCGCAGTATTTT,CASSREGTSGPGWAQYF
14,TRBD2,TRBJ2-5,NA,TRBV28,TGTGCCAGCATCCGCGGCGGGAGCGGCGAGACCCAGTACTTC,CASIRGGSGETQYF
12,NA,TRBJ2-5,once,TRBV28,TGTGCCAGCAGCTTCCTTTCTGAGACCCAGTACTTC,CASSFLSETQYF
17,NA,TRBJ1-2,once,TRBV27,TGTGCCAGCAGTTTATCGGGGTCAAGGGGCGAGATGGGGGGCTACACCTTC,CASSLSGSRGEMGGYTF
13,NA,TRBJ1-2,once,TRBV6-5,TGTGCCAGCAGGTCTCTTACCGCCAATGGCTACACCTTC,CASRSLTANGYTF
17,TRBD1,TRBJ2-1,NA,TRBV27,TGTGCCAGCCCGCCGGTCAGTACAGGGCGTAGGGGGCGCGAGCAGTTCTTC,CASPPVSTGRRGREQFF
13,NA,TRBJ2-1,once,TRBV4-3,TGCGCCAGCAGCCAAGATAGCGGTGGTGAGCAGTTCTTC,CASSQDSGGEQFF
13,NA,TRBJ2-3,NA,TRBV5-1,TGCGCCAGCAGCCGTCTCGAAGGGGATACGCAGTATTTT,CASSRLEGDTQYF
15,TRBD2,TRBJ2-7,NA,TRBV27,TGTGCCAGCAGTTTGGGACTAGCGGGAGCGTACGAGCAGTACTTC,CASSLGLAGAYEQYF
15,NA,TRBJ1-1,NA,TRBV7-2,TGTGCCAGCAGCTGGGGGGGGTCGATGAACACTGAAGCTTTCTTT,CASSWGGSMNTEAFF
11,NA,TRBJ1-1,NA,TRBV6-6,TGTGCCACAGGGACGGGCCGGGAAGCTTTCTTT,CATGTGREAFF
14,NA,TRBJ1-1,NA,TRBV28,TGTGCCAGCAGTTCTCCGGCTTCAAACACTGAAGCTTTCTTT,CASSSPASNTEAFF
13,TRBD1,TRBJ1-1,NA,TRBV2,TGTGCCAGCAGTCTCGACAGGGGCACTGAAGCTTTCTTT,CASSLDRGTEAFF
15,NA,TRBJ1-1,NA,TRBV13,TGTGCCAGCAGCTTATCCCGAACTGGGGGCACTGAAGCTTTCTTT,CASSLSRTGGTEAFF
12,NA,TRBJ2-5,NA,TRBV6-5,TGTGCCAGCAGACAGGGATTGGAGACCCAGTACTTC,CASRQGLETQYF
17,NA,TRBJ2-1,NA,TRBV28,TGTGCCAGCAGCATCCCCCAGGGACTGGGCGAGACGGGTGAGCAGTTCTTC,CASSIPQGLGETGEQFF
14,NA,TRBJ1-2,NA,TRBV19,TGTGCCAGTAGTCAATCTCAGGGTACCTATGGCTACACCTTC,CASSQSQGTYGYTF
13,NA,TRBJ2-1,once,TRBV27,TGTGCCAGCAGAGCGACTGCCTACAATGAGCAGTTCTTC,CASRATAYNEQFF
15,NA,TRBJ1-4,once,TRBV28,TGTGCCAGCAGTAGAAACCGGGACATGCGGGAAAAACTGTTTTTT,CASSRNRDMREKLFF
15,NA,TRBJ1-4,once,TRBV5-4,TGTGCCAGCAGCTTGGGCTGGGGGACTAATGAAAAACTGTTTTTT,CASSLGWGTNEKLFF
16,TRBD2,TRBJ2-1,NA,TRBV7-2,TGTGCCAGCAGCTTAAGCTCGACGGCGGGGGACAATGAGCAGTTCTTC,CASSLSSTAGDNEQFF
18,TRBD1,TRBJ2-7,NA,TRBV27,TGTGCCAGCAGACTAGCCCGGACAGGGCTAATCGAGCGAGGCGAGCAGTACTTC,CASRLARTGLIERGEQYF
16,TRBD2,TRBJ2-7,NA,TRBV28,TGTGCCAGCAGTTTAGGTGGCGGGAGCGTCGGGTACGAGCAGTACTTC,CASSLGGGSVGYEQYF
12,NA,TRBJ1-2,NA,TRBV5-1,TGCGCCAGCAGCTTGACAGGGACCGGCTACACCTTC,CASSLTGTGYTF